Each of the 32 T cell receptor beta chains below was sequenced from the same sample in a study of cytomegalovirus exposure and HLA in healthy donors. The PCR made use of 60 Vbeta and 13 Jbeta primers. The protocol was immunoSEQ multiplex PCR, while the TCRdb copy is restricted to in-frame clones and leaves out a portion. Of 140,000 to 150,000 clones listed, about two thirds are singletons. Input material: PBMCs. Receptor source: a man in his 60s in good health and CMV-seronegative.

V and J are TRBV6-6 and TRBJ2-1, with 12 bases that match TRBD2. The V gene end was trimmed by 7 bases and the J gene end by 9 bases; junction bases not matched to a gene: 4. The CDR3 has 13 amino acids. Germline-derived CDR1 and CDR2 are MNHNY and SVGAGI (reference sequence). As DNA, the CDR3 is TGTGCCAGCACCCAACTAGCGGGAGGTGAGCAGTTCTTC. Translating gives CASTQLAGGEQFF.

This clone was detected a few times. The chain carries TRBV11-2 and TRBJ2-7, with 9 bases that match TRBD1. The J segment lost 2 bases and the V segment lost 4 bases, leaving 9 bases of the junction unmatched. The CDR3 is 16 amino acids. The germline V gene has CDR1 SGHAT and CDR2 FQNNGV. CDR3 DNA: TGTGCCAGCAGCTCCCTAAGGGGACAGGGTCCCTACGAGCAGTACTTC. Protein product: CASSSLRGQGPYEQYF. Full variable domain (remainder filled in from reference TRBV11-2 and TRBJ2-7): EAGVAQSPRYKIIEKRQSVAFWCNPISGHATLYWYQQILGQGPKLLIQFQNNGVVDDSQLPKDRFSAERLKGVDSTLKIQPAKLEDSAVYLCASSSLRGQGPYEQYFGPGTRLTVT.

The chain joins TRBV5-5 to TRBJ1-1, with 8 bases aligning to TRBD1. The CDR3 totals 14 residues. V dropped 0 bases and J dropped 5; count of bases not matched to a gene: 3. Germline values: CDR1 SGHKS, CDR2 YYEKEE (reference sequence). For the CDR3, the DNA is TGTGCCAGCAGCTTGGAGGACAGGGATACTGAAGCTTTCTTT. Its protein product is CASSLEDRDTEAFF.

The chain has TRBV25-1 and TRBJ2-3; weak D call: TRBD2 (5 bases). CDR3 size: 14 residues. V was trimmed by 3 bases and J by 3 bases, leaving 10 bases between them. Per the germline V gene, CDR1 is MGHDK and CDR2 is SYGVNS. CDR3: CASSDGRGTDTQYF. As DNA, the CDR3 is TGTGCCAGCAGTGATGGTCGGGGTACAGATACGCAGTATTTT.

This chain uses TRBV27 with TRBJ1-5; 7 bases agree with TRBD1. J lost 6 bases, V lost 3 bases, and 8 bases had no gene match. This CDR3 spans 15 amino acids. Germline lookup yields CDR1 MNHEY and CDR2 SMNVEV (reference sequence). The CDR3 sequence is CASSLGAGGIQPQHF. The DNA of the CDR3 is TGTGCCAGCAGTTTGGGGGCAGGGGGGATTCAGCCCCAGCATTTT.

This rearrangement joins TRBV10-3 to TRBJ2-7; 10 bases map to TRBD2. The CDR3 has 15 amino acids. V shed 4 bases, J shed 1 base, and the junction held 4 bases outside the gene matches. From germline, CDR1 is ENHRY and CDR2 SYGVKD. In nucleotides, the CDR3 is TGTGCCATCAGTGCACCAGCGGGAGGGTCCTACGAGCAGTACTTC. Its protein product is CAISAPAGGSYEQYF.

This clone was seen once. J is TRBJ1-4 and V is TRBV19, with D unclear. The CDR3 is made up of 16 amino acids. V lost 3 bases and J 3 bases, leaving 14 bases between the germline ends. Germline CDR1 LNHDA, CDR2 SQIVND (reference sequence). CDR3 loop: CASSMVGGLANEKLFF. The DNA for the CDR3 is TGTGCCAGTAGTATGGTCGGCGGTCTGGCTAATGAAAAACTGTTTTTT.

The V gene is TRBV30, the J gene TRBJ2-2, with 9 bases aligning to TRBD2. The junction had 8 bases not matched to a gene; V was cut back by 8 bases and J by 7 bases. Germline values: CDR1 GTSNPN, CDR2 SVGIG (reference sequence). This CDR3 comprises 13 residues. The CDR3 loop is CARASGKDGELFF. The CDR3 DNA reads as TGTGCCAGGGCTAGCGGGAAAGACGGGGAGCTGTTTTTT. Supplemented by reference TRBV30 and TRBJ2-2, the full variable domain reads SQTIHQWPATLVQPVGSPLSLECTVEGTSNPNLYWYRQAAGRGLQLLFYSVGIGQISSEVPQNLSASRPQDRQFILSSKKLLLSDSGFYLCARASGKDGELFFGEGSRLTVL.

This clone was counted a few times. Here the CDR3 reads CASRVGGGGNQPQHF. CDR3 sequence (DNA): TGTGCCAGCAGGGTGGGGGGAGGTGGCAATCAGCCCCAGCATTTT. This chain links TRBV2 with TRBJ1-5; the D gene is possibly TRBD1 (5 bases). This CDR3 is built from 15 residues. The V end was cut by 6 bases, the J end by 2 bases, with 14 bases between. The germline CDR1 and CDR2 sequences are SNHLY and FYNNEI.

This clone was found a few times. One end of the junction varies from germline; a read error may be responsible. J is TRBJ1-3 and V is TRBV5-1, with a tentative D call TRBD1 (6 bases). Germline V gene sequence: CDR1 SGHRS, CDR2 YFSETQ. The CDR3 runs 14 residues. Written as DNA, the CDR3 is TGCGCCAGCAGCTTAGGGACAACTGGAGACACCATATATTTT. Translation: CASSLGTTGDTIYF.

This clone appeared a single time. The chain carries TRBV6-1 and TRBJ2-7; the D gene is possibly TRBD1 (6 bases). V lost 4 bases and J lost 2, with 9 bases in between. This CDR3 region has 13 residues. Germline CDR1 reads MNHNS; CDR2 reads SASEGT. The CDR3 DNA reads TGTGCCAGCAGTGCGACAGGACCCTACGAGCAGTACTTC. It encodes CASSATGPYEQYF.

This chain connects TRBV21-1 to TRBJ1-5; TRBD1 is the table's D call and was not checked against the DNA. TRBV21-1 is recorded as a pseudogene. The CDR3 has 19 residues. CDR3 nucleotide sequence: TGTGCCAGCAGCAAAAGGGAGTTATTTACTAGGCAAGGGGGACAGCCCCAGCATTTT. Translation: CASSKRELFTRQGGQPQHF.

This clone was detected a few times. This rearrangement joins TRBV19 to TRBJ2-5; TRBD2 aligns across 8 bases. The CDR3 is made up of 16 amino acids. V lost 4 bases to trimming and J lost 6 bases; unmatched junction nucleotides: 13. Germline lookup yields CDR1 LNHDA and CDR2 SQIVND (reference sequence). As DNA, the CDR3 is TGTGCCAGTAGTAAGGGTGAGCGGGAGTTAAAACAGACCCAGTACTTC. Protein: CASSKGERELKQTQYF.

The rearrangement links TRBV7-2 to TRBJ2-1, with 7 nucleotides matching TRBD2. V lost 0 bases, J lost 8 bases, and 7 bases stayed unmatched. The CDR3 is 15 amino acids. Germline loops: CDR1 SGHTA, CDR2 FQGNSA. CDR3 sequence: CASSLASGAPYEQFF. The DNA of the CDR3 is TGTGCCAGCAGCTTAGCCAGCGGGGCCCCCTATGAGCAGTTCTTC.

The genes are TRBV28 and TRBJ1-2; D is undetermined. V lost 2 bases and J 6 bases, leaving 19 bases between the germline ends. The V gene's germline CDR1 is MDHEN and CDR2 SYDVKM. This CDR3 spans 16 amino acids. CDR3 in DNA: TGTGCCAGCAGTTTAACGGGTCCGAACCACCTGAATGGCTACACCTTC. It codes for CASSLTGPNHLNGYTF.

Only a few counts were recorded for this clone. V is TRBV6-1 and J is TRBJ2-3; D is undetermined. V lost 2 bases and J 3 bases, leaving 12 bases between the germline ends. This CDR3 is built from 15 residues. The V gene's germline CDR1 is MNHNS and CDR2 SASEGT. The CDR3 spells CASSERGSVTDTQYF. The CDR3 DNA reads as TGTGCCAGCAGTGAACGTGGCAGCGTAACAGATACGCAGTATTTT.

The J gene is TRBJ2-1, the V gene TRBV10-3, with TRBD2 matching over 7 bases. The CDR3 spans 16 residues. V trimming: 7 bases; J trimming: 0 bases; junction bases outside the gene matches: 9. CDR1 and CDR2 (germline): ENHRY, SYGVKD. This CDR3 reads CAIKIMASGSYNEQFF. The CDR3 region has the DNA TGTGCCATCAAGATTATGGCTAGCGGCTCCTACAATGAGCAGTTCTTC.

The genes are TRBV5-1 and TRBJ2-7, with D possibly matching TRBD2 (6 bases). Between the trimmed V and J ends, which lost 0 bases and 1 base, there was a span of 11 bases. Germline CDR1 SGHRS, CDR2 YFSETQ. The CDR3 sequence is 15 residues long. CDR3 protein: CASSLVSGGSYEQYF. The CDR3 DNA reads TGCGCCAGCAGCTTGGTGTCAGGAGGGTCCTACGAGCAGTACTTC.

V gene TRBV6-5 combines with J gene TRBJ1-1; TRBD1 matches 9 bases. The junction had 6 bases not matched to a gene; V was cut back by 6 bases and J by 4 bases. The CDR3 is 14 residues long. Germline CDR1 is MNHEY and CDR2 is SVGAGI. The DNA for the CDR3 is TGTGCCAGCAGGACGGGACAGGGATTCACTGAAGCTTTCTTT. It specifies CASRTGQGFTEAFF.

The chain couples TRBV30 to TRBJ1-1, with TRBD1 matching 7 bases. The CDR3 is 12 residues long. The V gene end was trimmed by 5 bases and the J gene end by 10 bases; junction bases not matched to a gene: 10. Per germline, CDR1 GTSNPN and CDR2 SVGIG (reference sequence). CDR3 nucleotides: TGTGCCTGGCTCCGGGACAGCGGCCCAGCTTTCTTT. Its translation is CAWLRDSGPAFF.

The V gene is TRBV4-1, the J gene TRBJ1-2; 8 positions agree with TRBD1. Germline loops: CDR1 MGHRA, CDR2 YSYEKL. Germline trimming cut 0 bases from V and 12 bases from J; bases unmatched to any gene: 9. This CDR3 comprises 14 residues. The chain's CDR3 is CASSQDLGQVNHTF. CDR3 nucleotides: TGCGCCAGCAGCCAAGATCTGGGACAGGTGAATCACACCTTC.

This sequence joins TRBV2 and TRBJ1-5; D may be TRBD1 (6 bases). The length of the CDR3 is 15 residues. Trimming removed 2 bases at V and 7 bases at J, with 15 bases between. Germline V CDR1 and CDR2: SNHLY, FYNNEI. CDR3 in amino acids: CASSEMRRGNQPQHF. The CDR3 nucleotides are TGTGCCAGCAGTGAAATGAGAAGGGGGAACCAGCCCCAGCATTTT.

The rearrangement uses TRBV28 and TRBJ1-5, with TRBD1 matching over 7 bases. The CDR3 has 17 residues. J lost 0 bases, V lost 7 bases, and 12 bases had no gene match. The V gene's germline CDR1 is MDHEN and CDR2 SYDVKM. DNA for the CDR3: TGTGCCAGCATCCCACCAGGGGGTGATGATAGCAATCAGCCCCAGCATTTT. It yields the protein CASIPPGGDDSNQPQHF.

This clone was seen only once. The chain has TRBV6-5 and TRBJ1-1; D is ambiguous. The CDR3 is 13 residues long. In germline, CDR1 is MNHEY, CDR2 SVGAGI. Trimming shortened V by 2 bases and J by 5 bases, and 9 bases separated the two germline ends. The CDR3 protein is CASSYAGETEAFF. CDR3 sequence (DNA): TGTGCCAGCAGTTACGCTGGTGAGACTGAAGCTTTCTTT.

The V gene is TRBV12-5, the J gene TRBJ1-2; D is unclear. Germline V gene data show CDR1 as LGHNT and CDR2 as FRNRAP. This CDR3 contains 13 residues. Trimming removed 3 bases at V and 2 bases at J, with 7 bases between. The CDR3 sequence: CASGFEANYGYTF. The CDR3, as DNA: TGTGCTAGTGGTTTCGAAGCGAACTATGGCTACACCTTC. Based on the CDR3 plus reference TRBV12-5 and TRBJ1-2, the full variable domain is DARVTQTPRHKVTEMGQEVTMRCQPILGHNTVFWYRQTMMQGLELLAYFRNRAPLDDSGMPKDRFSAEMPDATLATLKIQPSEPRDSAVYFCASGFEANYGYTFGSGTRLTVV.

This chain's CDR3 is CASRTTRLRTNEQFF. For the CDR3, the DNA is TGTGCCAGCAGGACAACTAGACTACGGACCAATGAGCAGTTCTTC. The V gene is TRBV6-5, the J gene TRBJ2-1; a possible D gene is TRBD2 (5 bases). Germline V gives CDR1 MNHEY, CDR2 SVGAGI. Trimming took 6 bases from V and 6 from J, leaving 18 bases between them. The CDR3 covers 15 residues.

This clone was detected only a few times. J is TRBJ1-1 and V is TRBV2; possible D gene TRBD1, 5 bases. V lost 2 bases to trimming and J lost 5 bases, with 12 bases between them. CDR1 and CDR2 (germline): SNHLY, FYNNEI. The CDR3 spans 14 residues. CDR3 sequence reads: CASSENPSGTEAFF. CDR3 DNA sequence: TGTGCCAGCAGTGAAAACCCATCAGGGACTGAAGCTTTCTTT.

This clone is a singleton in its sample. The chain is built from TRBV28 and TRBJ1-1; TRBD1 is a possible D gene (6 bases). V dropped 1 base and J dropped 1 base, with 10 bases sitting between them. Germline loops: CDR1 MDHEN, CDR2 SYDVKM. This CDR3 spans 15 amino acids. The CDR3 region has the DNA TGTGCCAGCAGTTTATTGGGAGGGGGGAACACTGAAGCTTTCTTT. Translating it yields CASSLLGGGNTEAFF.

This clone was detected only a few times. The gene calls are TRBV7-6 and TRBJ2-5, with a possible D match to TRBD1 (5 bases). The CDR3 is made up of 14 amino acids. The germline gives CDR1 SGHVS, CDR2 FNYEAQ. V gave up 5 bases and J gave up 2 bases, with 12 bases separating them. CDR3 sequence: CASSPDSSQETQYF. CDR3 nucleotide sequence: TGTGCCAGCAGCCCCGACAGCAGTCAAGAGACCCAGTACTTC. Filled out from reference TRBV7-6 and TRBJ2-5, the complete variable domain reads GAGVSQSPRYKVTKRGQDVALRCDPISGHVSLYWYRQALGQGPEFLTYFNYEAQQDKSGLPNDRFSAERPEGSISTLTIQRTEQRDSAMYRCASSPDSSQETQYFGPGTRLLVL.

The chain is built from TRBV6-5 and TRBJ1-1; tentatively, D is TRBD1 (5 bases). The CDR3 is made up of 15 amino acids. Germline V gene data show CDR1 as MNHEY and CDR2 as SVGAGI. V dropped 10 bases and J dropped 0 bases, with 18 bases sitting between them. The CDR3 loop is CATGGGIIMNTEAFF. In DNA form, the CDR3 reads TGTGCCACTGGGGGGGGGATTATTATGAACACTGAAGCTTTCTTT.

The rearrangement uses TRBV2 and TRBJ1-3; D may be TRBD1 (5 bases). The CDR3 extends over 14 amino acids. The germline CDR1 and CDR2 sequences are SNHLY and FYNNEI. V shed 3 bases and J shed 3 bases, with 9 bases lying between them. CDR3 region: CASSEGGVGNTIYF. The CDR3 DNA sequence: TGTGCCAGCAGTGAGGGAGGGGTTGGAAACACCATATATTTT. Looking up the rest from reference TRBV2 and TRBJ1-3 gives the full variable domain: EPEVTQTPSHQVTQMGQEVILRCVPISNHLYFYWYRQILGQKVEFLVSFYNNEISEKSEIFDDQFSVERPDGSNFTLKIRSTKLEDSAMYFCASSEGGVGNTIYFGEGSWLTVV.

The chain recombines TRBV11-2 with TRBJ1-2; D not certain. CDR3 length: 14 residues. Trimming left V 5 bases short and J 4 bases short, with 14 bases between. Per the germline V gene, CDR1 is SGHAT and CDR2 is FQNNGV. DNA for the CDR3: TGTGCCAGCAGCGAAGGTCCTGCGGGCTATGGCTACACCTTC. It codes for CASSEGPAGYGYTF.